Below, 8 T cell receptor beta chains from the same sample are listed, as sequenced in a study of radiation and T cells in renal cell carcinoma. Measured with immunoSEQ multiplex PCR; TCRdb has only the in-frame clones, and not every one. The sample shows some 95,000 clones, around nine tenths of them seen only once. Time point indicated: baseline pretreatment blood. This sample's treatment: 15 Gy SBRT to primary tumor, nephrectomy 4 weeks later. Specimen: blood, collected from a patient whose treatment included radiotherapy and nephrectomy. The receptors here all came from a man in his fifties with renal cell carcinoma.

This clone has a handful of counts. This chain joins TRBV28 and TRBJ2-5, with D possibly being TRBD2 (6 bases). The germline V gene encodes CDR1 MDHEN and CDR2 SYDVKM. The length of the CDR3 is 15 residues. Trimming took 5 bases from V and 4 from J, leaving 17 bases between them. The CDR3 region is CASSPPPGGRETQYF. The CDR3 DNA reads TGTGCCAGCAGTCCCCCACCAGGAGGGCGAGAGACCCAGTACTTC.

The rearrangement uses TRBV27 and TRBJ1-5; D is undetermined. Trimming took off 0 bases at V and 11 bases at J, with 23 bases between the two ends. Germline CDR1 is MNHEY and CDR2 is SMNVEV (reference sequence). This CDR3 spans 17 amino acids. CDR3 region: CASSLSSLSFELGSQHF. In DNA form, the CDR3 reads TGTGCCAGCAGTTTATCGTCGCTATCTTTTGAATTGGGGTCCCAGCATTTT.

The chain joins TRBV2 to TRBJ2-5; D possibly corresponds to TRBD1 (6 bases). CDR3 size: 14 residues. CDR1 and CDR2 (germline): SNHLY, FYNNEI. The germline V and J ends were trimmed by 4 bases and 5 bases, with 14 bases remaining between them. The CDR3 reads CASSANREEETQYF. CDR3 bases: TGTGCCAGCAGTGCCAACAGGGAAGAGGAGACCCAGTACTTC.

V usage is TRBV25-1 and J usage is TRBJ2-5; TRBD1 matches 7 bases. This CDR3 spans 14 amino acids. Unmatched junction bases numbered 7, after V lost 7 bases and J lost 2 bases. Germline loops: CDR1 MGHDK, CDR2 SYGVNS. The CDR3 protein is CASTGTAFQETQYF. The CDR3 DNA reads TGTGCCAGCACCGGGACAGCCTTTCAAGAGACCCAGTACTTC. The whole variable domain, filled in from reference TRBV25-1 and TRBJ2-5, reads EADIYQTPRYLVIGTGKKITLECSQTMGHDKMYWYQQDPGMELHLIHYSYGVNSTEKGDLSSESTVSRIRTEHFPLTLESARPSHTSQYLCASTGTAFQETQYFGPGTRLLVL.

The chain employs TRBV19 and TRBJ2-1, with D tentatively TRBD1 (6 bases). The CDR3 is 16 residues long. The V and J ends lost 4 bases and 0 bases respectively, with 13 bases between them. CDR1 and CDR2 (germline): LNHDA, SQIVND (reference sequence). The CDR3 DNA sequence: TGTGCCAGTAGTAGCTCCGGGACACGCTCCTACAATGAGCAGTTCTTC. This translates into CASSSSGTRSYNEQFF. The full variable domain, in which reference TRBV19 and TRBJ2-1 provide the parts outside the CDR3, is DGGITQSPKYLFRKEGQNVTLSCEQNLNHDAMYWYRQDPGQGLRLIYYSQIVNDFQKGDIAEGYSVSREKKESFPLTVTSAQKNPTAFYLCASSSSGTRSYNEQFFGPGTRLTVL.

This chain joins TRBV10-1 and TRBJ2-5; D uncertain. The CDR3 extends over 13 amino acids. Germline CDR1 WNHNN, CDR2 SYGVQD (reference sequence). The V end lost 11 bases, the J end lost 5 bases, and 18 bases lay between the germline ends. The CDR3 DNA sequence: TGCGCCGGCAAGCACCCTGATTCGGAGACCCAGTACTTC. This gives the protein CAGKHPDSETQYF.

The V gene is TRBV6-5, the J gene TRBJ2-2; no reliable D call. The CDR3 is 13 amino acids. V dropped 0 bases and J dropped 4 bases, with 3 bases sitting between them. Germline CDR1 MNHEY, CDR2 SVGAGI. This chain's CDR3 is CASSYSFTGELFF. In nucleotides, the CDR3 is TGTGCCAGCAGTTACTCGTTCACCGGGGAGCTGTTTTTT.

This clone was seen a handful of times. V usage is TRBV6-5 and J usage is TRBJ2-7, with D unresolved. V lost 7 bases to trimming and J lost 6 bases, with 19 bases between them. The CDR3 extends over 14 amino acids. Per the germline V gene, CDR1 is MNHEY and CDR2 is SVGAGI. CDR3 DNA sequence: TGTGCCAGCACTTCTACTCGGGCCGGGTCCGAGCAGTACTTC. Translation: CASTSTRAGSEQYF.